This TCR beta chain came from a study of beta chain features in type 1 diabetes. Points from the study as a whole: A potential influence of HLA type upon TCRB rearrangement remained unresolved herein.

Of note for this clone: The antigen remains unidentified. This specimen includes other DNA sequences encoding the same CDR3.

CDR1 is SGHRS and CDR2 is YFSETQ in the germline V gene. The CDR3 sequence is 13 residues long. Trimming stripped 1 base from V and 5 bases from J, with 9 bases between. Expressed TCRB transcripts were sequenced because the entire RNA isolate underwent reverse transcription. The table came from immunoSEQ multiplex PCR; TCRdb's copy has only in-frame clones and leaves some out. The data show around 430,000 clones, with approximately 31% seen just once and about 0.06% held by the top ten. This sequence joins TRBV5-1 and TRBJ2-5; a possible D gene is TRBD1 (6 bases). Sequencing was carried out using naive CD4+ T cells from blood. The receptor was isolated from a man between 18 and 35 years old in good health. The CDR3 region has the DNA TGCGCCAGCAGCTTGACAGGGCCCGAGACCCAGTACTTC. Translation gives CASSLTGPETQYF.